The clone carrying this T cell receptor beta chain was recorded a few times. Antigen unknown. The sample belongs to a study of T and B cells in COVID-19 patients. Study details: Blood was sampled from COVID-19 patients who were either actively infected or recovered. At median age roughly 31 years, recovered patients were younger than active-infection patients at roughly 71. Overall study findings and caveats: Exclusive to the recovered cohort were some 2,300 TCR clusters, 25 to 35 of them with low generation probability. Sorted SARS-CoV-2-responsive or tetramer+ T cells and CD4+, regulatory and CD8+ subsets were not yet sequenced.

From blood, about 250-500 ng of genomic DNA served as TRB template. TRB rearrangements were amplified by multiplex PCR with BIOMED2 TRB-A/B primers. TCRdb recomputed calls from the multiplex PCR reads with MiXCR, one row per CDR3 protein. The repertoire consists of some 17,000 distinct CDR3 sequences, with around a quarter occurring once and the leading ten covering approximately 3.1%. The CDR3 runs 15 residues. The V end was cut by 5 bases, the J end by 0 bases, with 8 bases between. This chain connects TRBV12-3 or TRBV12-4 to TRBJ2-6, with D uncertain. This clonotype was obtained from a human donor who had recovered from COVID-19. The sample consisted of blood. CDR3 nucleotide sequence: TGTGCCAGCAGTCCAGACACCTCTGGGGCCAACGTCCTGACTTTC. Translated, it gives CASSPDTSGANVLTF.